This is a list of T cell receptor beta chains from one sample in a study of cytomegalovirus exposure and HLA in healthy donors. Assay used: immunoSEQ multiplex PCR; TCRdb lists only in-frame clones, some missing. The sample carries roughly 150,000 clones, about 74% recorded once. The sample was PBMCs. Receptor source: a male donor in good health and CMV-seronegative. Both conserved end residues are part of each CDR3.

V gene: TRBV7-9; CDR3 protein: CSSSPRGDNSYNSPLHF
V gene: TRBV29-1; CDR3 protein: CSVEVQASSGNTIYF
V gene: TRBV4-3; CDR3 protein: CASRPGQGASGTNEKLFF
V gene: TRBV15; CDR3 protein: CATSRDITGTSNEKLFF
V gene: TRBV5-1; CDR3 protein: CASSTEGAEAFF
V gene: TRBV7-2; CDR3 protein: CASSPGVYNTEAFF
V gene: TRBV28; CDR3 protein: CASRETAYGYTF
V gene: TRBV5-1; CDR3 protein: CASSLEQGGTEAFF
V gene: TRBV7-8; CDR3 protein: CASSPGQVSYNEQFF
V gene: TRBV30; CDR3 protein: CAWSKTGNEQYF
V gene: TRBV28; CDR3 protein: CASSSPVGPNEKLFF